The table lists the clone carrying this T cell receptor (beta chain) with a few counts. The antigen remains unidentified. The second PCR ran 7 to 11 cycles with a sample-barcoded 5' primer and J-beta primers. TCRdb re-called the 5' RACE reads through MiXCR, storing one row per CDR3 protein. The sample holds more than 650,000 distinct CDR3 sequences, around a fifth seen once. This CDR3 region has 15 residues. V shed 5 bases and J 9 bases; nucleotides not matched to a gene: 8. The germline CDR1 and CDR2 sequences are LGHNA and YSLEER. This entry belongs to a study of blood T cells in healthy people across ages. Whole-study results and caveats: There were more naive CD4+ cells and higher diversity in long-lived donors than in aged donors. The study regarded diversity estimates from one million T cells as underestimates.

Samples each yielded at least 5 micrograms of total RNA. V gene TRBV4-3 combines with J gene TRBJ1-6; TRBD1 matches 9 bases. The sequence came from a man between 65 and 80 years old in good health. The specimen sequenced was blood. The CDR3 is CASSIGTGNGSPLHF. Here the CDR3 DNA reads TGCGCCAGCAGCATCGGGACAGGGAATGGTTCACCCCTCCACTTT.